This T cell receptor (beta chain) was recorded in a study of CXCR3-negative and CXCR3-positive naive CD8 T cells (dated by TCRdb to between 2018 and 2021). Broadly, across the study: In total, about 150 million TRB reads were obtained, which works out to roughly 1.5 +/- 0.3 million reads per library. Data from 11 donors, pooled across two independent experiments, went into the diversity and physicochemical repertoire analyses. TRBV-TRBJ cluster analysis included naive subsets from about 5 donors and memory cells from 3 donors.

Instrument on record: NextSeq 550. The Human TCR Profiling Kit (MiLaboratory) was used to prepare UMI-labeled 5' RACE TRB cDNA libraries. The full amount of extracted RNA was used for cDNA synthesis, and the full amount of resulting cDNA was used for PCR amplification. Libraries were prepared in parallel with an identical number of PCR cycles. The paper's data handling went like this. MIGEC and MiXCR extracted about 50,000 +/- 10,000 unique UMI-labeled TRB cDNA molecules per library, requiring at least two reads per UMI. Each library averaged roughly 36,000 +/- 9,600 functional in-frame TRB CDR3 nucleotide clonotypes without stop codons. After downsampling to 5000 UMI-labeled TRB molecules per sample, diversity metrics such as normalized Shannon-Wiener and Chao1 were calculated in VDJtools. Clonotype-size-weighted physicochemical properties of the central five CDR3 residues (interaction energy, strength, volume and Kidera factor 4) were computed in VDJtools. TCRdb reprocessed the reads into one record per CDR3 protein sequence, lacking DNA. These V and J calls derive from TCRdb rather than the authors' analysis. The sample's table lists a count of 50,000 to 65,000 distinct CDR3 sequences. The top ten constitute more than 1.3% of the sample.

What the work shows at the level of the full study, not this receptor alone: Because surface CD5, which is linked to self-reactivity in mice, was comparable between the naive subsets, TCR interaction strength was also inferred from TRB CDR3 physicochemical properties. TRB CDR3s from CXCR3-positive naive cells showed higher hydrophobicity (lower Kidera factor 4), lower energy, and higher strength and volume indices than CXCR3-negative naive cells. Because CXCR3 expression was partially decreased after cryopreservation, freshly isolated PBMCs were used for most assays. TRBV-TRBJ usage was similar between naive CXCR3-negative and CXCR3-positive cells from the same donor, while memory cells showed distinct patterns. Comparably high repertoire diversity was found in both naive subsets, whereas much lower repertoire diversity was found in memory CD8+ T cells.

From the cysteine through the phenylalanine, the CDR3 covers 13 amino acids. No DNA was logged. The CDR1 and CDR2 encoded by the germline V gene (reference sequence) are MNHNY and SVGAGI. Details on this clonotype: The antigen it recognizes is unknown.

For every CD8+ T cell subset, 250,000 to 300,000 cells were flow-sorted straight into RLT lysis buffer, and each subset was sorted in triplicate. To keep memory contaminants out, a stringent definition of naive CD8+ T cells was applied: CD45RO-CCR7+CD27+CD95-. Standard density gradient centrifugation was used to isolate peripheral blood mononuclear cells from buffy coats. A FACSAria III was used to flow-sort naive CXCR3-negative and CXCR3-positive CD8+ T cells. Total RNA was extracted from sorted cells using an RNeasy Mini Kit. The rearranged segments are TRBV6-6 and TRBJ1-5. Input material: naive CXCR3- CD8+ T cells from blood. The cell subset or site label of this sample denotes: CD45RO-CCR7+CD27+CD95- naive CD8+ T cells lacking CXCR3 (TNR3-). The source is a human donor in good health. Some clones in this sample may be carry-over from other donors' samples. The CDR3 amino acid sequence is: CASGEGYNQPQHF.